This passage covers 32 T cell receptor beta chains from one sample sequenced in a study of blood T cell repertoires in COVID-19. The data were produced by immunoSEQ multiplex PCR, yet TCRdb's version contains in-frame clones alone and is incomplete. Among 150,000 to 200,000 clones listed, about 83% were seen once. Specimen: peripheral blood. The receptor set was obtained from a woman at least 80 years old with acute or convalescent COVID-19.

The rearrangement links TRBV7-2 to TRBJ2-2; 10 bases line up with TRBD1. V trimming: 5 bases; J trimming: 4 bases; junction bases outside the gene matches: 13. CDR3 size: 18 residues. Per the germline V gene, CDR1 is SGHTA and CDR2 is FQGNSA. For the CDR3, the DNA is TGTGCCAGCAGCCCCTCCGGACAGGGGGGACAGAGCACCGGGGAGCTGTTTTTT. Translation: CASSPSGQGGQSTGELFF.

The chain carries TRBV28 and TRBJ2-1, with D possibly TRBD2 on 6 matching bases. V lost 8 bases and J 8 bases, leaving 16 bases between the germline ends. CDR1 and CDR2 from the germline V gene are MDHEN and SYDVKM. The CDR3 is made up of 13 amino acids. Written as DNA, the CDR3 is TGTGCCAGCCGGTCGCTAGCGATCCATGAGCAGTTCTTC. This encodes CASRSLAIHEQFF. Combining the CDR3 with reference TRBV28 and TRBJ2-1 gives the whole variable domain DVKVTQSSRYLVKRTGEKVFLECVQDMDHENMFWYRQDPGLGLRLIYFSYDVKMKEKGDIPEGYSVSREKKERFSLILESASTNQTSMYLCASRSLAIHEQFFGPGTRLTVL.

The genes are TRBV5-1 and TRBJ2-7, with 9 bases matching TRBD1. This CDR3 comprises 15 residues. The junction had 6 bases not matched to a gene; V was cut back by 4 bases and J by 1 base. The germline V gene encodes CDR1 SGHRS and CDR2 YFSETQ. The CDR3 is CASSRSGQGSYEQYF. Written as DNA, the CDR3 is TGCGCCAGCAGCAGATCGGGACAGGGATCCTACGAGCAGTACTTC.

J is TRBJ1-1 and V is TRBV3-1 (or the pseudogene TRBV3-2); no firm D call. The CDR3 runs to 14 residues. V was trimmed by 6 bases and J by 4 bases, leaving 15 bases between them. CDR1 and CDR2 from the germline V gene are LGHDT and YNNKEL (reference sequence). Written as DNA, the CDR3 is TGTGCCAGCAGTCCTGCCAGCGAGGGCACTGAAGCTTTCTTT. It encodes CASSPASEGTEAFF.

This sequence joins TRBV5-1 and TRBJ2-3; TRBD1 agrees at 8 bases. The CDR3 runs 15 residues. The germline CDR1 and CDR2 sequences are SGHRS and YFSETQ. The V segment lost 0 bases and the J segment 4 bases; nucleotides outside the gene matches: 4. The CDR3 loop reads CASSLGTGYADTQYF. The CDR3 region has the DNA TGCGCCAGCAGCTTGGGGACAGGGTATGCAGATACGCAGTATTTT. The entire variable domain, with the rest obtained from reference TRBV5-1 and TRBJ2-3, is as follows: KAGVTQTPRYLIKTRGQQVTLSCSPISGHRSVSWYQQTPGQGLQFLFEYFSETQRNKGNFPGRFSGRQFSNSRSEMNVSTLELGDSALYLCASSLGTGYADTQYFGPGTRLTVL.

The rearrangement joins TRBV12-3 or TRBV12-4 to TRBJ1-6, with D hard to call. CDR3 length: 12 amino acids. V lost 3 bases and J 7 bases, leaving 4 bases between the germline ends. The CDR3: CASSFPNSPLHF. In DNA, the CDR3 is TGTGCCAGCAGTTTCCCAAATTCACCCCTCCACTTT.

The chain couples TRBV21-1 to TRBJ2-7; the table's D call, TRBD1, has no DNA check behind it. TRBV21-1 is recorded as a pseudogene. The CDR3 has 14 amino acids. The CDR3 bases are TGTGCCAGCAGCACCGACAGGGGGCGCTGGGAGCAGTACTTC. This codes for CASSTDRGRWEQYF.

The gene calls are TRBV18 and TRBJ2-1; D gene unclear. The CDR3 covers 12 residues. Germline CDR1 and CDR2: KGHSH and LQKENI. V gave up 5 bases and J gave up 6 bases, with 8 bases separating them. CDR3 protein: CASSDFVNEQFF. DNA for the CDR3: TGTGCCAGCTCAGACTTTGTCAATGAGCAGTTCTTC.

J is TRBJ2-5 and V is TRBV18, with D possibly matching TRBD2 (5 bases). The CDR3 has 16 residues. Trimming pared 3 bases from V and 5 bases from J, leaving 19 bases between. The germline V gene has CDR1 KGHSH and CDR2 LQKENI. The CDR3 loop is CASSPASGNLGETQYF. The DNA of the CDR3 is TGTGCCAGCTCACCGGCGTCGGGGAACCTCGGGGAGACCCAGTACTTC.

The chain links TRBV18 to TRBJ1-4; 7 bases line up with TRBD1. V was pared by 1 base and J by 8 bases, with 4 bases of the junction left unmatched. CDR1 is KGHSH, CDR2 LQKENI, per germline. The CDR3 loop spans 14 amino acids. CDR3 nucleotide sequence: TGTGCCAGCTCACCACGCAGGGGGGACGAAAAACTGTTTTTT. This sequence encodes CASSPRRGDEKLFF.

V and J are TRBV6-6 and TRBJ1-2; TRBD1 is a possible D gene (6 bases). Trimming took off 6 bases at V and 1 base at J, with 18 bases between the two ends. This CDR3 spans 16 amino acids. Germline CDR1 and CDR2: MNHNY and SVGAGI (reference sequence). CDR3 nucleotide sequence: TGTGCCAGCAGACGCCCTCTGACAGGAGATAACTATGGCTACACCTTC. Encoded protein: CASRRPLTGDNYGYTF.

This chain joins TRBV6-1 and TRBJ1-5, with unresolved D. The germline CDR1 and CDR2 sequences are MNHNS and SASEGT. The ends were cut back, 3 bases at V and 7 bases at J, with 25 bases in the middle. This CDR3 region has 18 residues. CDR3 amino acids: CASSDPPGVTRARQPQHF. The CDR3 DNA follows: TGTGCCAGCAGTGACCCTCCAGGTGTGACCCGCGCTCGGCAGCCCCAGCATTTT.

V usage is TRBV18 and J usage is TRBJ2-2; D ambiguous. Between the trimmed V and J ends, which lost 6 bases and 7 bases, there was a span of 6 bases. CDR1 and CDR2 from the germline V gene are KGHSH and LQKENI. This CDR3 has 11 residues. Here the CDR3 DNA reads TGTGCCAGCTCCGGTCTCGGGGAGCTGTTTTTT. Protein product: CASSGLGELFF.

The chain recombines TRBV30 with TRBJ1-2, with 9 nucleotides matching TRBD1. J lost 5 bases, V lost 5 bases, and 6 bases had no gene match. This CDR3 comprises 13 residues. The V gene's germline CDR1 is GTSNPN and CDR2 SVGIG (reference sequence). CDR3 amino acids: CAWVLQGAYGYTF. The CDR3 DNA reads TGTGCCTGGGTCCTACAGGGGGCATATGGCTACACCTTC.

The sample holds one count of this clone. This chain connects TRBV24-1 to TRBJ2-5, with 8 bases aligning to TRBD2. Germline CDR1 reads KGHDR; CDR2 reads SFDVKD. The length of the CDR3 is 18 residues. After removal of 6 bases from V and 1 base from J, the junction contained 15 bases not matched to a gene. The CDR3 is CATSSGALAGRPQETQYF. The CDR3, as DNA: TGTGCCACCAGTTCTGGGGCTCTAGCGGGTCGACCCCAAGAGACCCAGTACTTC.

The chain has TRBV19 and TRBJ2-7, with D perhaps TRBD2 (6 bases). The CDR3 length is 15 residues. Germline assignment: CDR1 LNHDA and CDR2 SQIVND (reference sequence). Trimming removed 1 base at V and 0 bases at J, with 10 bases between. The CDR3, as DNA: TGTGCCAGTAGTATAGGGGCGGGGTTCTCCTACGAGCAGTACTTC. Translation gives CASSIGAGFSYEQYF.

The chain uses TRBV7-2 and TRBJ1-6, with D tentatively TRBD1 (5 bases). Germline V gene sequence: CDR1 SGHTA, CDR2 FQGNSA. V dropped 5 bases and J dropped 7 bases, with 9 bases sitting between them. The CDR3 has 13 amino acids. The CDR3 DNA is TGTGCCAGCAGCGAAAACAGGAATTCACCCCTCCACTTT. The encoded protein is CASSENRNSPLHF.

J is TRBJ1-1 and V is TRBV9, with unresolved D. The CDR3 runs to 12 residues. V was trimmed by 3 bases and J by 5 bases, leaving 8 bases between them. Germline loops: CDR1 SGDLS, CDR2 YYNGEE. CDR3 loop: CASSEVRTEAFF. The CDR3 bases are TGTGCCAGCAGCGAGGTCAGGACTGAAGCTTTCTTT.

The chain couples TRBV30 to TRBJ2-2; D possibly corresponds to TRBD1 (6 bases). The CDR3 has 16 residues. V lost 0 bases, J lost 0 bases, and 11 bases lay in between. Looked up from germline, CDR1 is GTSNPN and CDR2 is SVGIG (reference sequence). The CDR3: CAWSVLGAANTGELFF. The CDR3 DNA follows: TGTGCCTGGAGTGTACTGGGGGCCGCGAACACCGGGGAGCTGTTTTTT.

This clone was recorded a few times. This chain joins TRBV5-1 and TRBJ2-5; 7 bases are shared with TRBD1. The CDR3 consists of 13 residues. Germline CDR1 reads SGHRS; CDR2 reads YFSETQ. Unmatched junction bases numbered 4, after V lost 7 bases and J lost 1 base. CDR3 sequence reads: CASYGTAQETQYF. The CDR3 DNA reads TGCGCCAGCTACGGGACAGCCCAAGAGACCCAGTACTTC.

This clone occurred once. The chain recombines TRBV13 with TRBJ2-1; 8 nucleotides agree with TRBD2. CDR1 is PRHDT, CDR2 FYEKMQ, per germline (reference sequence). V shed 5 bases and J 6 bases; nucleotides not matched to a gene: 6. This CDR3 is 14 amino acids long. In DNA, the CDR3 is TGTGCCAGCAGCCGCGGGAGGCCCTTCAATGAGCAGTTCTTC. Its translation is CASSRGRPFNEQFF.

The chain uses TRBV11-3 and TRBJ2-1, with 8 bases that match TRBD2. The CDR3 extends over 15 amino acids. The V gene end was trimmed by 4 bases and the J gene end by 1 base; junction bases not matched to a gene: 3. From germline, CDR1 is SGHNT and CDR2 YENEEA. This CDR3 is CASSSGTRSYNEQFF. The CDR3, as DNA: TGTGCCAGCAGCTCCGGGACTAGGTCCTACAATGAGCAGTTCTTC.

V is TRBV2 and J is TRBJ2-1; D not certain. The CDR3 spans 16 residues. Per germline, CDR1 SNHLY and CDR2 FYNNEI. V was clipped by 2 bases and J by 0 bases, with 11 bases between them. The CDR3 DNA follows: TGTGCCAGCAGTGAATCTGGCCTTAACTCCTACAATGAGCAGTTCTTC. It codes for CASSESGLNSYNEQFF.

CDR3 DNA sequence: TGTGCCAGCAGCGACACCCAACTAGCGGGGTCCACCGGGGAGCTGTTTTTT. Its protein product is CASSDTQLAGSTGELFF. This chain connects TRBV7-3 to TRBJ2-2; 10 bases map to TRBD2. CDR3 length: 17 residues. J lost 4 bases, V lost 5 bases, and 10 bases had no gene match. Germline V gene lookup returns CDR1 SGHTA and CDR2 FQGTGA.

The chain couples TRBV5-1 to TRBJ2-1; tentatively, D is TRBD2 (6 bases). This CDR3 spans 15 amino acids. V gave up 3 bases and J gave up 1 base, with 11 bases separating them. CDR1 is SGHRS and CDR2 is YFSETQ in the germline V gene. CDR3 in amino acids: CASSSSGVSYNEQFF. The DNA for the CDR3 is TGCGCCAGCAGCTCCTCGGGAGTTTCCTACAATGAGCAGTTCTTC.

The chain has TRBV19 and TRBJ2-1, with TRBD2 as a possible D gene (5 bases). The CDR3 length is 17 residues. V gave up 0 bases and J gave up 6 bases, with 18 bases separating them. Germline lookup yields CDR1 LNHDA and CDR2 SQIVND (reference sequence). The DNA for the CDR3 is TGTGCCAGTAGTATAGACACCGGGGTACGCAGCGTCAATGAGCAGTTCTTC. This sequence encodes CASSIDTGVRSVNEQFF. The full variable domain, in which reference TRBV19 and TRBJ2-1 provide the parts outside the CDR3, is DGGITQSPKYLFRKEGQNVTLSCEQNLNHDAMYWYRQDPGQGLRLIYYSQIVNDFQKGDIAEGYSVSREKKESFPLTVTSAQKNPTAFYLCASSIDTGVRSVNEQFFGPGTRLTVL.

The V and J genes are TRBV25-1 and TRBJ1-4; 8 bases fit TRBD1. The CDR3 is 16 residues long. The trim removed 4 bases at V and 0 bases at J, leaving 4 bases unmatched. Germline V gene lookup returns CDR1 MGHDK and CDR2 SYGVNS. CDR3 DNA sequence: TGTGCCAGCAGTGCCCGGACAGGGTCAACTAATGAAAAACTGTTTTTT. It specifies CASSARTGSTNEKLFF.

The rearrangement uses TRBV30 and TRBJ1-3; 9 bases fit TRBD1. The CDR3 contains 15 residues. Trimming cost V 1 base and J 4 bases; bases outside gene matches: 5. Germline V CDR1 and CDR2: GTSNPN, SVGIG (reference sequence). The CDR3 nucleotides read TGTGCCTGGAGTGGAAGGGACAGGGTAGGAAACACCATATATTTT. Its translation is CAWSGRDRVGNTIYF.

V and J are TRBV18 and TRBJ2-2; tentatively, D is TRBD1 (5 bases). Germline lookup yields CDR1 KGHSH and CDR2 LQKENI. The CDR3 covers 13 residues. Deletions cut 3 bases from V and 6 bases from J, with 8 bases between. The CDR3 loop reads CASSPQGSGELFF. The CDR3 coding sequence is TGTGCCAGCTCACCGCAGGGATCCGGGGAGCTGTTTTTT. Full variable domain (missing parts from reference TRBV18 and TRBJ2-2): NAGVMQNPRHLVRRRGQEARLRCSPMKGHSHVYWYRQLPEEGLKFMVYLQKENIIDESGMPKERFSAEFPKEGPSILRIQQVVRGDSAAYFCASSPQGSGELFFGEGSRLTVL.

This clone was seen only once. The chain links TRBV10-3 to TRBJ1-3, with D perhaps matching TRBD1 (5 bases). The CDR3 runs to 17 residues. Germline-derived CDR1 and CDR2 are ENHRY and SYGVKD. Trimming removed 5 bases from V and 4 bases from J, with 21 bases in between. For the CDR3, the DNA is TGTGCCATCAGTTCCCAGCCCACAGGCATGACCGGAAACACCATATATTTT. This gives the protein CAISSQPTGMTGNTIYF.

This chain links TRBV19 with TRBJ1-3; D is unresolved. The V and J ends lost 3 bases and 7 bases respectively, with 4 bases between them. This CDR3 has 11 residues. In germline, CDR1 is LNHDA, CDR2 SQIVND (reference sequence). The CDR3 DNA follows: TGTGCCAGTAGTATGAGGAACACCATATATTTT. Protein: CASSMRNTIYF.

Concerning this clone itself: In the same sample, other DNA sequences code for this CDR3. The CDR3 bases are TGTGCCAGCAGTCCCCCTGGTCAGGGCACAGATACGCAGTATTTT. Its translation is CASSPPGQGTDTQYF. This chain joins TRBV28 and TRBJ2-3; no firm D call. CDR3 length equals 15 residues. Trimming took 5 bases from V and 1 from J, leaving 13 bases between them. Germline CDR1 reads MDHEN; CDR2 reads SYDVKM.